This TCR beta chain was sequenced during a study of PD-L1 blockade in urothelial cancer. Across the whole study: Blood underwent analysis 3 weeks (second dose) and 6 weeks after treatment began. General observations from the study: Enhanced expansion of tumor-associated blood clones at 3 weeks characterized durable-benefit patients.

The method was immunoSEQ multiplex PCR; TCRdb's version includes in-frame clones alone and lacks a portion of them. Here the sample spans roughly 40,000 clones, around 83% being singletons. As concerns this clone: Its specificity is unknown.

Germline CDR1 is MDHEN and CDR2 is SYDVKM. Trimming cost V 5 bases and J 6 bases, with 16 bases left between them. CDR3 length equals 15 residues. This clonotype was sampled from a man in his sixties with urothelial cancer. This chain uses TRBV28 with TRBJ2-2, with a tentative D call TRBD2 (5 bases). Source: PBMCs, taken around atezolizumab (anti-PD-L1) treatment. The CDR3 DNA reads TGTGCCAGCAGTCTCTTTACCGGGATCGCCGGGGAGCTGTTTTTT. Amino acid sequence: CASSLFTGIAGELFF.